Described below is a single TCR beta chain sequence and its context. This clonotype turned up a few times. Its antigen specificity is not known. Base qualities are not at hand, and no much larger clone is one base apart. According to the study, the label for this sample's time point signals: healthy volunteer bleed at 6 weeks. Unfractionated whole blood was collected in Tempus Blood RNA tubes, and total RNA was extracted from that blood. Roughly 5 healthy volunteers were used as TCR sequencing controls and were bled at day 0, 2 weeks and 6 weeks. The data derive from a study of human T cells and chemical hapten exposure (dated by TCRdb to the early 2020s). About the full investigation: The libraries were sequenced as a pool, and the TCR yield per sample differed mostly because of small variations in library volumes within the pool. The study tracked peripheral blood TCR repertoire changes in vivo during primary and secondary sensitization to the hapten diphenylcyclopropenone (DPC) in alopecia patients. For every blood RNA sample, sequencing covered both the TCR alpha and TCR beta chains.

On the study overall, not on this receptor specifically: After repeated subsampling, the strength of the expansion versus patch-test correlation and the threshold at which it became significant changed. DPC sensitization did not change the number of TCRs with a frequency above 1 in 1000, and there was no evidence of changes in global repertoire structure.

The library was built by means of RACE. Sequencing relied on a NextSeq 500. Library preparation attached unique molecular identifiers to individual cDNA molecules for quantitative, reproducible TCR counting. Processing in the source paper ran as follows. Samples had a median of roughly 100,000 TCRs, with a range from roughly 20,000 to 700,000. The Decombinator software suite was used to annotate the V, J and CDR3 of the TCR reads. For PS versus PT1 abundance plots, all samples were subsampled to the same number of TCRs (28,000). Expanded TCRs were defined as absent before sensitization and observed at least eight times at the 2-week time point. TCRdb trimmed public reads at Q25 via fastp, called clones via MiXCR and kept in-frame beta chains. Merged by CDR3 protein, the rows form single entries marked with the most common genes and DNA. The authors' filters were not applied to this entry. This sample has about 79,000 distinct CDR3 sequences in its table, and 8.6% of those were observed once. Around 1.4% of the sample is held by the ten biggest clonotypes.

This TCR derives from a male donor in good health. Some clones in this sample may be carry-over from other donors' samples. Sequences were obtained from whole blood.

The DNA sequence reads TGCAGTGCCACCGAACGTGGGTTCTGGTCCCAGCATTTT. Its translation reads: CSATERGFWSQHF. The V gene is TRBV20-1 and the J gene is TRBJ1-5; confidence is insufficient to name the D gene. From the cysteine up to the phenylalanine, the CDR3 has a length of 13 residues. The read is trimmed to its CDR3 DNA, 39 bases read in frame from base 1. From the germline V gene (reference sequence), CDR1 is DFQATT and CDR2 is SNEGSKA. The V end loses 6 bases and the J end loses 11 bases, and a stretch of 20 bases separates them.